The rows below give T cell receptor beta chains drawn from one sample of a study of shared clonotypes between healthy human individuals. TCRdb's table, derived via immunoSEQ multiplex PCR, lists solely in-frame clones and lacks some. The sample carries 110,000 or so clones, around 71% recorded once. Sample: memory CD8+ T cells sorted from blood. The receptors derive from a woman in her 30s in good health. Each CDR3 is given with its conserved first and last residue. Fields, in order: V gene, clone size, D gene, J gene, CDR3 DNA, CDR3 protein. D genes are given only for firm matches. Not all rows give a size; the values are once, few, many and, for expanded clones, a class.

v_call: TRBV7-9; clone_size: -; d_call: -; j_call: TRBJ1-4; cdr3_nt: TGTGCCAGCAGCTCCGGACAGACCCAAGATGAAAAACTGTTTTTT; cdr3_aa: CASSSGQTQDEKLFF
v_call: TRBV28; clone_size: many; d_call: -; j_call: TRBJ2-7; cdr3_nt: TGTGCCAGCAGTTTTACCGAGACCTATAATTCCTACGAGCAGTACTTC; cdr3_aa: CASSFTETYNSYEQYF
v_call: TRBV6-4; clone_size: many; d_call: TRBD1; j_call: TRBJ1-6; cdr3_nt: TGTGCCAGCAGTGACTCGGCAGGGGGAAATTCACCCCTCCACTTT; cdr3_aa: CASSDSAGGNSPLHF
v_call: TRBV5-6; clone_size: -; d_call: -; j_call: TRBJ1-5; cdr3_nt: TGTGCCAGCAGCGTCGGGGGGAATAATCAGCCCCAGCATTTT; cdr3_aa: CASSVGGNNQPQHF
v_call: TRBV13; clone_size: many; d_call: -; j_call: TRBJ2-7; cdr3_nt: TGTGCCAGCAGCTTAGGCCCCTCCTACGAGCAGTACTTC; cdr3_aa: CASSLGPSYEQYF
v_call: TRBV25-1; clone_size: -; d_call: TRBD2; j_call: TRBJ2-7; cdr3_nt: TGTGCCAGCGGGGGACTAGCCGACGCGGAGTCGTACTTC; cdr3_aa: CASGGLADAESYF
v_call: TRBV27; clone_size: -; d_call: -; j_call: TRBJ2-5; cdr3_nt: TGTGCCAGCAGTTTATCGCCCCCTGGGGGCGAGCAAGAGACCCAGTACTTC; cdr3_aa: CASSLSPPGGEQETQYF
v_call: TRBV6-5; clone_size: -; d_call: -; j_call: TRBJ2-7; cdr3_nt: TGTGCCAGCAGTCTTGAGAGACTATCCTCCTACGAGCAGTACTTC; cdr3_aa: CASSLERLSSYEQYF
v_call: TRBV6-6; clone_size: -; d_call: TRBD1; j_call: TRBJ2-5; cdr3_nt: TGTGCCAGCAGCCCTAAGACAGGGTACGGCCAAGAGACCCAGTACTTC; cdr3_aa: CASSPKTGYGQETQYF
v_call: TRBV7-2; clone_size: once; d_call: -; j_call: TRBJ1-1; cdr3_nt: TGTGCCAGCAGCTTAGTGGCAGGGAACACTGAAGCTTTCTTT; cdr3_aa: CASSLVAGNTEAFF
v_call: TRBV6-1; clone_size: few; d_call: -; j_call: TRBJ1-1; cdr3_nt: TGTGCCAGCAGCGCAAGGGAGAACACTGAAGCTTTCTTT; cdr3_aa: CASSARENTEAFF
v_call: TRBV28; clone_size: -; d_call: -; j_call: TRBJ1-1; cdr3_nt: TGTGCCAGCGGTACAGGGAACACTGAAGCTTTCTTT; cdr3_aa: CASGTGNTEAFF
v_call: TRBV7-9; clone_size: -; d_call: -; j_call: TRBJ2-7; cdr3_nt: TGTGCCAGCAGCTTGGACAGCCGGAGGGGGGAGCAGTACTTC; cdr3_aa: CASSLDSRRGEQYF
v_call: TRBV6-4; clone_size: -; d_call: -; j_call: TRBJ1-5; cdr3_nt: TGTGCCAGCAGCCTTGGACCGGAGCAGCCCCAGCATTTT; cdr3_aa: CASSLGPEQPQHF
v_call: TRBV6-4; clone_size: many; d_call: -; j_call: TRBJ2-3; cdr3_nt: TGTGCCAGCAGTCACCTCCCCGACAGCACAGATACGCAGTATTTT; cdr3_aa: CASSHLPDSTDTQYF
v_call: TRBV18; clone_size: -; d_call: TRBD2; j_call: TRBJ2-5; cdr3_nt: TGTGCCAGCTCGTTTAGCGGGACGGGGGAGACCCAGTACTTC; cdr3_aa: CASSFSGTGETQYF
v_call: TRBV7-6; clone_size: -; d_call: -; j_call: TRBJ1-1; cdr3_nt: TGTGCCAGCAGTGTGACGGAGAACACTGAAGCTTTCTTT; cdr3_aa: CASSVTENTEAFF
v_call: TRBV11-2; clone_size: -; d_call: -; j_call: TRBJ2-5; cdr3_nt: TGTGCCAGCAGCCCGGGTGGAGGGGAGACCCAGTACTTC; cdr3_aa: CASSPGGGETQYF
v_call: TRBV6-5; clone_size: -; d_call: TRBD2; j_call: TRBJ2-1; cdr3_nt: TGTGCCAGCAGTTTATTCGGACTAGCTGGCGAGCAGTTCTTC; cdr3_aa: CASSLFGLAGEQFF
v_call: TRBV7-7; clone_size: once; d_call: -; j_call: TRBJ2-1; cdr3_nt: TGTGCCAGCAGCGTGGGTACTAGGAACAATGAGCAGTTCTTC; cdr3_aa: CASSVGTRNNEQFF
v_call: TRBV25-1; clone_size: few; d_call: TRBD1; j_call: TRBJ2-7; cdr3_nt: TGTGCCAGCAGTGAGTCCGGGACAGCCCCCTACGAGCAGTACTTC; cdr3_aa: CASSESGTAPYEQYF
v_call: TRBV5-1; clone_size: once; d_call: TRBD2; j_call: TRBJ2-7; cdr3_nt: TGCGCCAGCAGCTGGGATGGACTAGCGGGAGTCCACGAGCAGTACTTC; cdr3_aa: CASSWDGLAGVHEQYF
v_call: TRBV14; clone_size: -; d_call: -; j_call: TRBJ1-2; cdr3_nt: TGTGCCAGCAGCCAAGTAGGGATTCATGGCTACACCTTC; cdr3_aa: CASSQVGIHGYTF
v_call: TRBV7-6; clone_size: -; d_call: -; j_call: TRBJ2-7; cdr3_nt: TGTGCCAGCAGCTTAGGCGGAGAAAGCTACGAGCAGTACTTC; cdr3_aa: CASSLGGESYEQYF
v_call: TRBV11-2; clone_size: many; d_call: TRBD2; j_call: TRBJ2-7; cdr3_nt: TGTGCCAGCAGCCGGACTAGCGGGACGAGCTCCTACGAGCAGTACTTC; cdr3_aa: CASSRTSGTSSYEQYF
v_call: TRBV7-9; clone_size: once; d_call: TRBD1; j_call: TRBJ2-1; cdr3_nt: TGTGCCAGCAGCCCCGGGACAGGGGTCTTGCATGAGCAGTTCTTC; cdr3_aa: CASSPGTGVLHEQFF
v_call: TRBV28; clone_size: -; d_call: -; j_call: TRBJ2-2; cdr3_nt: TGTGCCAGCAGTTATAGACAGGCGAACACCGGGGAGCTGTTTTTT; cdr3_aa: CASSYRQANTGELFF
v_call: TRBV27; clone_size: -; d_call: -; j_call: TRBJ2-5; cdr3_nt: TGTGCCAGCAGTTTATGGGGCGGGACCCGGGGGACCCAGTACTTC; cdr3_aa: CASSLWGGTRGTQYF
v_call: TRBV15; clone_size: many; d_call: -; j_call: TRBJ2-3; cdr3_nt: TGTGCCACCAGCAGAGATCGGGGGAGTACAGATACGCAGTATTTT; cdr3_aa: CATSRDRGSTDTQYF
v_call: TRBV29-1; clone_size: many; d_call: -; j_call: TRBJ2-3; cdr3_nt: TGCAGCGTTGATCAGCTTCCCCAGTATTTT; cdr3_aa: CSVDQLPQYF
v_call: TRBV27; clone_size: once; d_call: -; j_call: TRBJ2-2; cdr3_nt: TGTGCCAGCAGTTTCTTTTTCTGTTGCGGGGAGCTGTTTTTT; cdr3_aa: CASSFFFCCGELFF
v_call: TRBV19; clone_size: -; d_call: -; j_call: TRBJ2-1; cdr3_nt: TGTGCCAGTAGTATCGGGGGCGCCCACAATGAGCAGTTCTTC; cdr3_aa: CASSIGGAHNEQFF
v_call: TRBV4-2; clone_size: -; d_call: -; j_call: TRBJ2-3; cdr3_nt: TGTGCCAGCAGCCAAGGTAGGGGCACAGATACGCAGTATTTT; cdr3_aa: CASSQGRGTDTQYF
v_call: TRBV10-1; clone_size: -; d_call: TRBD2; j_call: TRBJ2-1; cdr3_nt: TGCGCCAGCAGTGAAATCCTAGCGGGAGGGTACAATGAGCAGTTCTTC; cdr3_aa: CASSEILAGGYNEQFF
v_call: TRBV27; clone_size: -; d_call: -; j_call: TRBJ2-7; cdr3_nt: TGTGCCAGCAGTCGGCATGGCTACGAGCAGTACTTC; cdr3_aa: CASSRHGYEQYF
v_call: TRBV2; clone_size: -; d_call: -; j_call: TRBJ1-1; cdr3_nt: TGTGCCAGCAGGTCGAGGACGAACACTGAAGCTTTCTTT; cdr3_aa: CASRSRTNTEAFF
v_call: TRBV7-6; clone_size: -; d_call: TRBD2; j_call: TRBJ2-7; cdr3_nt: TGTGCCAGCAGCCCCACTAGCGGGAGGGCCCACAATGCTATCTACGAGCAGTACTTC; cdr3_aa: CASSPTSGRAHNAIYEQYF
v_call: TRBV28; clone_size: -; d_call: TRBD1; j_call: TRBJ2-7; cdr3_nt: TGTGCCAGCAGTTCCGGGACAGGGGGGCAGTACTTC; cdr3_aa: CASSSGTGGQYF
v_call: TRBV29-1; clone_size: -; d_call: TRBD1; j_call: TRBJ2-7; cdr3_nt: TGCAGCGTTAGTCAGGGGGAGTACGAGCAGTACTTC; cdr3_aa: CSVSQGEYEQYF
v_call: TRBV7-8; clone_size: -; d_call: -; j_call: TRBJ2-7; cdr3_nt: TGTGCCAGCAGCTTATATCGGGAGCCCTACGAGCAGTACTTC; cdr3_aa: CASSLYREPYEQYF
v_call: TRBV19; clone_size: few; d_call: TRBD1; j_call: TRBJ1-1; cdr3_nt: TGTGCCAGCGGAAAACCAGGGGGCACTGAAGCTTTCTTT; cdr3_aa: CASGKPGGTEAFF
v_call: TRBV6-4; clone_size: few; d_call: TRBD1; j_call: TRBJ2-1; cdr3_nt: TGTGCCAGCAGTTATTCAGGGGGCTCCTACAATGAGCAGTTCTTC; cdr3_aa: CASSYSGGSYNEQFF
v_call: TRBV19; clone_size: few; d_call: TRBD2; j_call: TRBJ2-1; cdr3_nt: TGTGCCAGTAGTCTCTGGACTAGCGATGAGCAGTTCTTC; cdr3_aa: CASSLWTSDEQFF
v_call: TRBV5-6; clone_size: -; d_call: -; j_call: TRBJ2-1; cdr3_nt: TGTGCCAGCAGCTTGGACGGGGCAGGGAAAGGCCATGAGCAGTTCTTC; cdr3_aa: CASSLDGAGKGHEQFF
v_call: TRBV5-5; clone_size: once; d_call: -; j_call: TRBJ2-1; cdr3_nt: TGTGCCCCAACTGTAGGGGGCAATGAGCAGTTCTTC; cdr3_aa: CAPTVGGNEQFF
v_call: TRBV28; clone_size: -; d_call: TRBD2; j_call: TRBJ2-7; cdr3_nt: TGTGCCACCGGGCGGGGGTCAGTGATTTTCTACGAGCAGTACTTC; cdr3_aa: CATGRGSVIFYEQYF
v_call: TRBV5-1; clone_size: once; d_call: -; j_call: TRBJ2-6; cdr3_nt: TGCGCCAGCAGCTTGGGTCTAAGTGGGTCCTCTGGGGCCAACGTCCTGACTTTC; cdr3_aa: CASSLGLSGSSGANVLTF